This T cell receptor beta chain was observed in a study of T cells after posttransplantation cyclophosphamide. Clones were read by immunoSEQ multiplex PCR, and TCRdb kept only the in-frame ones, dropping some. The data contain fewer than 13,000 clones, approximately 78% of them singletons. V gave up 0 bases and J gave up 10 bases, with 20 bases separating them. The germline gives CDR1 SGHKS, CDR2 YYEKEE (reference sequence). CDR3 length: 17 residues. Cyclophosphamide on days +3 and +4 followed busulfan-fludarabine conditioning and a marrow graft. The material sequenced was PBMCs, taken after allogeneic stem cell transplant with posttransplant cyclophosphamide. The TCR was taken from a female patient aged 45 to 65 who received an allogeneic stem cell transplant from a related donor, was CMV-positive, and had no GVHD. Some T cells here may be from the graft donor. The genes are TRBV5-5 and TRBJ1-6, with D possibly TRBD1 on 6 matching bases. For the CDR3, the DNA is TGTGCCAGCAGCTTGGCCTCAGGGGCAGTCATAGAATCACCCCTCCACTTT. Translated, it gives CASSLASGAVIESPLHF.